A selection of T cell receptor beta chains follows, all from one sample in a study of beta chain features in type 1 diabetes. This table comes from immunoSEQ multiplex PCR, and its TCRdb copy is limited to in-frame clones, with some not included. Among tens of thousands of clones, around 68% were seen once, and the ten largest hold 0.9% to 1.4%. The sequencing sample was made of stem cell memory CD4+ T cells from blood. The receptors come from a middle-aged woman with type 1 diabetes. Each CDR3 is given with its conserved first and last residue. Each record gives: CDR3 length, V gene, D gene, clone size, J gene, CDR3 protein, CDR3 DNA. D genes are given only for firm matches. Clone size appears in some rows only: once, few, many, or a class for an expanded clone.

15	TRBV5-1	-	-	TRBJ2-5	CASSLDSLPPETQYF	TGCGCCAGCAGCTTGGATAGCCTTCCCCCCGAGACCCAGTACTTC
13	TRBV29-1	TRBD1	once	TRBJ2-7	CSVWTGGIYEQYF	TGCAGCGTATGGACAGGGGGCATCTACGAGCAGTACTTC
15	TRBV5-4	-	-	TRBJ1-1	CASSVPQGLRTEAFF	TGTGCCAGCAGCGTCCCCCAGGGTTTAAGGACTGAAGCTTTCTTT
14	TRBV7-9	TRBD1	-	TRBJ1-2	CASSSPSQGYGYTF	TGTGCCAGCAGCTCACCCTCACAGGGGTACGGCTACACCTTC
14	TRBV15	-	-	TRBJ1-2	CATSRGGQGRGYTF	TGTGCCACCAGCAGGGGGGGGCAGGGCCGGGGCTACACCTTC
14	TRBV5-6	-	-	TRBJ1-1	CASSPTGLNTEAFF	TGTGCCAGCAGTCCAACAGGACTGAACACTGAAGCTTTCTTT
16	TRBV7-2	TRBD1	-	TRBJ1-6	CASSHGTVRQNSPLHF	TGTGCCAGCAGCCACGGGACAGTGAGGCAAAATTCACCCCTCCACTTT
14	TRBV29-1	-	-	TRBJ2-7	CSVVGAYNDYEQYF	TGCAGCGTTGTAGGGGCCTACAACGACTACGAGCAGTACTTC
14	TRBV5-4	-	-	TRBJ1-2	CASSQDLAEYGYTF	TGTGCCAGCAGCCAAGATCTGGCAGAATATGGCTACACCTTC
14	TRBV18	TRBD1	once	TRBJ1-2	CASSPSGQGNGYTF	TGTGCCAGCTCGCCATCCGGACAGGGTAATGGCTACACCTTC
14	TRBV5-1	-	-	TRBJ1-2	CASSLAEKGYGYTF	TGCGCCAGCAGCTTGGCGGAGAAAGGCTATGGCTACACCTTC
14	TRBV10-3	TRBD2	-	TRBJ2-7	CAISERLATYEQYF	TGTGCCATCAGTGAGAGACTAGCGACCTACGAGCAGTACTTC
15	TRBV11-2	TRBD1	-	TRBJ1-2	CASSLATGDNYGYTF	TGTGCCAGCAGCTTAGCCACAGGGGATAACTATGGCTACACCTTC
13	TRBV29-1	-	-	TRBJ2-1	CSVGDTRFREQFF	TGCAGCGTTGGGGACACACGGTTCAGGGAGCAGTTCTTC
15	TRBV19	TRBD1	once	TRBJ2-7	CASSVRGQGDNEQYF	TGTGCCAGTAGTGTCAGAGGACAGGGGGACAACGAGCAGTACTTC
17	TRBV18	-	-	TRBJ2-6	CASSPELTRSGANVLTF	TGTGCCAGCTCACCTGAGCTCACTCGCTCTGGGGCCAACGTCCTGACTTTC
19	TRBV4-2	TRBD1	-	TRBJ1-3	CASSLLPPGQGGLGNTIYF	TGTGCCAGCAGCCTGCTACCACCGGGACAGGGGGGTCTTGGAAACACCATATATTTT
17	TRBV18	-	-	TRBJ1-3	CASSPPGTPGGGNTIYF	TGTGCCAGCTCACCACCCGGGACTCCCGGAGGTGGAAACACCATATATTTT
14	TRBV7-9	TRBD2	-	TRBJ2-7	CASSFGREAYEQYF	TGTGCCAGCAGCTTCGGGCGGGAGGCCTACGAGCAGTACTTC
15	TRBV6-4	TRBD2	-	TRBJ2-3	CASSDRLAGADTQYF	TGTGCCAGCAGTGATCGGCTAGCGGGGGCAGATACGCAGTATTTT
20	TRBV9	TRBD2	once	TRBJ2-1	CASSEGTSGTYRGTYNEQFF	TGTGCCAGCAGCGAGGGGACTAGCGGGACCTACCGGGGGACCTACAATGAGCAGTTCTTC
15	TRBV6-6	TRBD2	-	TRBJ2-1	CASSYQSGGGIEQFF	TGTGCCAGCAGTTACCAAAGCGGGGGGGGGATTGAGCAGTTCTTC
17	TRBV7-2	TRBD2	-	TRBJ2-1	CASSFSGLAGGGYEQFF	TGTGCCAGCAGCTTCTCGGGACTAGCGGGAGGAGGCTATGAGCAGTTCTTC
18	TRBV5-1	TRBD1	few	TRBJ1-1	CASRVLLGQSARGTEAFF	TGCGCCAGCAGGGTTTTGCTGGGACAGAGCGCCCGAGGGACTGAAGCTTTCTTT
15	TRBV6-5	TRBD1	-	TRBJ1-2	CASSYSGTDNYGYTF	TGTGCCAGCAGTTACTCGGGGACAGATAACTATGGCTACACCTTC
15	TRBV4-1	-	-	TRBJ2-7	CASSPSVGREYEQYF	TGCGCCAGCAGCCCTTCCGTTGGCCGGGAGTACGAGCAGTACTTC